The 9 T cell receptor beta chains below come from one sample, sequenced in a study of T cell changes during pregnancy in multiple sclerosis. TCRdb's table, derived via immunoSEQ multiplex PCR, lists solely in-frame clones and lacks some. The profile shows more than 25,000 clones, 89% of them singletons. The sample in question was CD8+ T cells from peripheral blood mononuclear cells, obtained in the third trimester of pregnancy. The source is a female donor with multiple sclerosis, enrolled in a pregnancy study.

The chain couples TRBV19 to TRBJ1-1; tentative D call: TRBD1 (6 bases). In germline, CDR1 is LNHDA, CDR2 SQIVND (reference sequence). Deletions cut 7 bases from V and 5 bases from J, with 32 bases between. This CDR3 is built from 19 residues. Written as DNA, the CDR3 is TGTGCCAGTACCTCTACCCCGATTACAAGAAGGGTGAGGGGGACTGAAGCTTTCTTT. Translated, it gives CASTSTPITRRVRGTEAFF. Together with reference TRBV19 and TRBJ1-1, the CDR3 gives the full variable domain: DGGITQSPKYLFRKEGQNVTLSCEQNLNHDAMYWYRQDPGQGLRLIYYSQIVNDFQKGDIAEGYSVSREKKESFPLTVTSAQKNPTAFYLCASTSTPITRRVRGTEAFFGQGTRLTVV.

The rearrangement links TRBV29-1 to TRBJ2-1; tentatively, D is TRBD1 (6 bases). Trimming pared 3 bases from V and 0 bases from J, leaving 12 bases between. Germline V lookup: CDR1 SQVTM, CDR2 ANQGSEA. This CDR3 has 15 residues. This CDR3 is CSVETGQRSYNEQFF. The DNA of the CDR3 is TGCAGCGTTGAGACTGGACAGCGCTCCTACAATGAGCAGTTCTTC.

This rearrangement joins TRBV7-9 to TRBJ2-1; D remains ambiguous. Per germline, CDR1 SEHNR and CDR2 FQNEAQ (reference sequence). V lost 6 bases to trimming and J lost 7 bases, with 7 bases between them. The CDR3 totals 11 residues. The chain's CDR3 is CASSFTNEQFF. CDR3 nucleotides: TGTGCCAGCAGTTTTACAAATGAGCAGTTCTTC.

The rearrangement joins TRBV21-1 to TRBJ2-3; the table's D call TRBD1 went unverified against the DNA. TRBV21-1 corresponds to a pseudogene. This CDR3 comprises 19 residues. CDR3 residues: CASSKPFRDRDGGADTQYF. In DNA form, the CDR3 reads TGTGCCAGCAGCAAACCCTTCCGGGACAGGGATGGTGGTGCAGATACGCAGTATTTT.

This clone was seen a single time. The chain carries TRBV6-5 and TRBJ2-3; 7 bases are shared with TRBD1. V was clipped by 3 bases and J by 5 bases; unmatched bases: 2. Germline V gene data show CDR1 as MNHEY and CDR2 as SVGAGI. This CDR3 spans 13 amino acids. DNA of the CDR3: TGTGCCAGCAGTTATGCAGGGGGAGATACGCAGTATTTT. It translates to CASSYAGGDTQYF.

The chain is built from TRBV5-1 and TRBJ2-7; D gene ambiguous. CDR3 length equals 13 residues. V dropped 0 bases and J dropped 3 bases, with 7 bases sitting between them. Germline values: CDR1 SGHRS, CDR2 YFSETQ. The CDR3 loop is CASSLGRYYEQYF. Here the CDR3 DNA reads TGCGCCAGCAGCTTGGGCAGGTACTACGAGCAGTACTTC.

The CDR3 DNA is TGTGCCAGTCGACAGGGGAATAATTCACCCCTCCACTTT. Amino acids: CASRQGNNSPLHF. The V and J genes are TRBV6-4 and TRBJ1-6; 8 positions match TRBD1. J lost 5 bases, V lost 9 bases, and 3 bases had no gene match. The CDR3 spans 13 residues. Germline CDR1 and CDR2: MRHNA and SNTAGT.

The chain recombines TRBV9 with TRBJ2-6; 7 nucleotides agree with TRBD2. Germline CDR1 reads SGDLS; CDR2 reads YYNGEE. This CDR3 has 18 residues. The V segment lost 0 bases and the J segment 0 bases; nucleotides outside the gene matches: 6. CDR3 region: CASSVGSRGSSGANVLTF. DNA of the CDR3: TGTGCCAGCAGCGTAGGAAGTCGCGGGAGCTCTGGGGCCAACGTCCTGACTTTC.

This clone was detected only once. The chain combines TRBV2 with TRBJ1-3; no reliable D call. The V gene lost 6 bases and the J gene lost 0 bases, with 9 bases spanning the gap. Germline assignment: CDR1 SNHLY and CDR2 FYNNEI. This CDR3 has 14 residues. The CDR3 spells CASRDGSSGNTIYF. CDR3 nucleotide sequence: TGTGCCAGCAGGGACGGGAGCTCTGGAAACACCATATATTTT.